This TCR beta chain was identified in a study of T-cell memory formation after mild COVID-19 (dated by TCRdb to about 2021). For the study in its entirety: TCR sequence clusters from the two donors were largely donor specific. In a couple of donors, T-cell clones that expanded and contracted after mild COVID-19 were tracked by sequencing TCRalpha and TCRbeta repertoires over time. The cohort comprised two young, previously healthy adult volunteers, one female and one male.

The cysteine opens and the phenylalanine closes a CDR3 of 19 amino acids. Only the CDR3 portion is preserved as DNA: 57 bases, with reading frame beginning at the first base. For CDR1 and CDR2, the germline V gene lists MDHEN and SYDVKM. Between the V and J ends, shortened by 1 base and 0 bases respectively, the junction contains 19 bases. Sequencing took place on an Illumina NovaSeq 6000. TCRalpha and TCRbeta cDNA libraries were built by 5'RACE with constant-segment primers, adding sample barcodes and unique molecular identifiers. Trizol reagent was used to extract RNA from every sample. The libraries were amplified in two PCR steps, and the second step added a second sample barcode and Illumina TruSeq adapters. Libraries were sequenced on an Illumina NovaSeq with 2 x 150 bp paired-end reads. The authors' pipeline ran thus. With migec v1.2.7, reads were demultiplexed and then collapsed into UMI-guided consensus sequences. Using mixcr v2.1.11, UMI consensuses were aligned to TRA and TRB V and J templates and then assembled into clonotypes. A clonotype was counted as expanded or contracted only if both edgeR and NoisET called the change significant, with noise models trained on biological replicates. edgeR calls used a false discovery rate-adjusted p below 0.01 and a log2 fold-change threshold of 1. PCA with hierarchical clustering of max-normalized trajectories of the 1000 most abundant clonotypes was used as exploratory dynamics analysis. Separately sequenced CD4+ and CD8+ repertoires were used to assign a CD4 or CD8 phenotype to each responding clone. TCRdb redid the processing of the public reads, applying fastp at Q25 and MiXCR, and retained in-frame beta chains. Duplicate CDR3 protein sequences are folded into a single record with the most common DNA and genes. The V and J calls come from TCRdb's annotation, not from the publication. In this sample the table shows about 30,000 distinct CDR3 sequences, 12% of which occur a single time. The ten most abundant clones make up 15% of the sample.

PBMCs were isolated by Ficoll-Paque density gradient centrifugation. Findings and caveats that apply to the study as a whole: The detection of some responding clones in pre-infection memory suggests that pre-existing cross-reactive memory T cells joined the SARS-CoV-2 response. The study covered only a couple of mild cases, and larger cohorts including severe cases with pre-infection samples were considered necessary. Balanced CD4/CD8 phenotypes were observed for clones contracting from day 15 to 85, whereas a bias towards CD4+ was observed for a second wave of clones expanding from day 15 to 37. The second-wave clones that peaked on day 37 were not confirmed to be SARS-CoV-2 specific. Contracting CD4+ clones were located mainly in the CM and EM memory subsets, whereas CD8+ clones were found to be enriched in EMRA.

This clonotype occurred many times. Its antigen is currently not known. It has no much larger one-base neighbor in the sample; base qualities were not kept. The receptor comes from an adult woman who had mild COVID-19 (a few samples of this study predate the infection). The sample titles of this study are shuffled in the database, so cell type and time point are left out; the donor was told from shared clones. The chain couples TRBV28 to TRBJ2-4; confidence is insufficient to name the D gene. The specimen sequenced was PBMCs or a T cell subset sorted from them (not recorded which). The DNA reads as follows: TGTGCCAGCAGTTTATTCGACATCAGGCGGACCCTAGCCAAAAACATTCAGTACTTC. The encoded protein is CASSLFDIRRTLAKNIQYF. Outside the CDR3, residues come from the reference TRBV28 and TRBJ2-4 proteins, so the full variable domain is: DVKVTQSSRYLVKRTGEKVFLECVQDMDHENMFWYRQDPGLGLRLIYFSYDVKMKEKGDIPEGYSVSREKKERFSLILESASTNQTSMYLCASSLFDIRRTLAKNIQYFGAGTRLSVL.